This TCR beta chain comes out of a study of blood T cell repertoires in COVID-19. The CDR3 is 14 residues long. V dropped 1 base and J dropped 4 bases, with 10 bases sitting between them. Germline CDR1 is MGHRA and CDR2 is YSYEKL. In the source study's methods: Researchers report that nucleated cell counts were estimated from reference gene primer amplification. Here immunoSEQ multiplex PCR was the method, and the copy in TCRdb shows in-frame clones only, minus some. V, J and clone size are taken as reported in that table, and D and trimming were inferred from the DNA itself. The table includes fewer than 80,000 clones, roughly four fifths detected once.

Sequencing was done on a sample of peripheral blood. This TCR was recovered from a woman aged 80 or older with acute or convalescent COVID-19. The J gene is TRBJ1-2, the V gene TRBV4-1; D is perhaps TRBD1 (5 bases). CDR3 sequence reads: CASSQVLQVYGYTF. CDR3 DNA sequence: TGCGCCAGCAGCCAAGTTTTACAGGTCTATGGCTACACCTTC.